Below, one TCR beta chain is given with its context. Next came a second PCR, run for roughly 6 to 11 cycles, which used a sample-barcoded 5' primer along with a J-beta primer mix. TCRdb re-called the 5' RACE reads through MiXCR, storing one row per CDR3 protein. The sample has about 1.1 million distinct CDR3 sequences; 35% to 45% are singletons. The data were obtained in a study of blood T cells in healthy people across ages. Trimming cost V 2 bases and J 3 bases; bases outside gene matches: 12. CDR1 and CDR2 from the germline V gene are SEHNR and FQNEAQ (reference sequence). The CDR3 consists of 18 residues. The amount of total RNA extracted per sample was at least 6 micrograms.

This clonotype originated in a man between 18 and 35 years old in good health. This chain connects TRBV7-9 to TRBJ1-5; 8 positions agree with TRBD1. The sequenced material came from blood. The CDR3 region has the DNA TGTGCCAGCAGCTTAAGGGCAGGGGGCTTTACCATCAATCAGCCCCAGCATTTT. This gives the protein CASSLRAGGFTINQPQHF.